This T cell receptor (beta chain) stems from a study of T cell repertoires in ileal Crohn's disease. The wider study: At surgery, about 38% of patients smoked, with median disease duration 7.9 years. Postoperative therapy was given to about half: more than 10 thiopurines, around 17 anti-TNF agents. Biopsies of the neoterminal ileum at postoperative colonoscopy form M6 samples. Whole-study results and caveats: Every patient over 26.8% clonality showed endoscopic recurrence.

There are 13 residues in the CDR3. Germline CDR1 is KGHSH and CDR2 is LQKENI. J was trimmed by 7 bases and V by 5 bases; bases with no gene match: 5. Time point indicated: neoterminal ileum biopsy at postoperative endoscopy, about 6 months after surgery. Clones were read by immunoSEQ multiplex PCR, and TCRdb kept only the in-frame ones, dropping some. The data show about 62,000 clones, around 90% seen once. Notes on this clone: The antigen is unknown.

The J gene is TRBJ1-2, the V gene TRBV18, with 9 bases matching TRBD1. This clonotype originated in an adult with Crohn's disease. Sequenced: ileal tissue. As DNA, the CDR3 is TGTGCCAGCTCAAACAGGGGGCAGTCTGGCTACACCTTC. Translated: CASSNRGQSGYTF.